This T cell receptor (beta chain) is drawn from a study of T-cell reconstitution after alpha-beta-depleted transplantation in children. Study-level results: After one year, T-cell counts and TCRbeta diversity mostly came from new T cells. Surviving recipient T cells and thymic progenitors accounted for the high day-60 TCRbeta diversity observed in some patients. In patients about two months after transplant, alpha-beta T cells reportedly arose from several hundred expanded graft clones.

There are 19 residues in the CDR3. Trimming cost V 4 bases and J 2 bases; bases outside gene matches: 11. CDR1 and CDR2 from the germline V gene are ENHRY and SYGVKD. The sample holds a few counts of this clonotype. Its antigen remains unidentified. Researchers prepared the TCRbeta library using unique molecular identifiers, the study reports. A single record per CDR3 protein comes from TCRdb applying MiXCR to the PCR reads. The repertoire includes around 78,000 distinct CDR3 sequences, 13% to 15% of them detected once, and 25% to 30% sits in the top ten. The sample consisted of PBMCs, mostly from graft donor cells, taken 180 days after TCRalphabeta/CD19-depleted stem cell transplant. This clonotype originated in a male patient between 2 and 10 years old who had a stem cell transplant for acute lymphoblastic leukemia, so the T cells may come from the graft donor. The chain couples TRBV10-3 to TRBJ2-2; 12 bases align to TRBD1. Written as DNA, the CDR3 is TGTGCCATCAGTGGCGGGACAGGGGGCTGGCGGGTAAACACCGGGGAGCTGTTTTTT. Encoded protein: CAISGGTGGWRVNTGELFF.